The source of this TCR beta chain is a study of PD-1 blockade in classical Hodgkin lymphoma. The repertoire was sequenced with immunoSEQ multiplex PCR; TCRdb's copy has only in-frame clones and lacks some. Of nearly 55,000 clones detected, over 70% appear once; the ten largest clones hold less than 20%. Following autologous stem cell transplantation, relapse occurred in every patient, and exposure to brentuximab vedotin varied. V was pared by 4 bases and J by 6 bases, with 16 bases between. Germline V gene data show CDR1 as MGHRA and CDR2 as YSYEKL. The CDR3 is 15 residues long. The chain combines TRBV4-1 with TRBJ1-5; D call uncertain. Material: peripheral blood mononuclear cells (PBMCs), obtained at baseline. The receptor was isolated from a human donor with classical Hodgkin lymphoma. CDR3 region: CASSPPPPGSQPQHF. The CDR3 DNA sequence: TGCGCCAGCAGCCCCCCCCCACCGGGATCTCAGCCCCAGCATTTT.